This entry lists 19 T cell receptor beta chains sequenced from one sample in a study of T cells expressing NK-cell markers. TCRdb re-called the 5' RACE reads; one entry per CDR3 protein, DNA not given. The sample yields 250,000 or so distinct CDR3 sequences, of which the top ten take up around 4.3%. Sequencing was carried out using blood T cells: a sorted CD56 or NKG2C T cell subset, CD4+ or CD8+ T cells, or bulk PBMC T cells (not recorded which). The origin of the receptors is a woman aged 18-70 years in good health.

The chain uses TRBV20-1 and TRBJ1-5; the TCRdb call, TRBD1, lacks DNA for checking. The CDR3 has 15 residues. Germline CDR1 reads DFQATT; CDR2 reads SNEGSKA (reference sequence). The CDR3 spells CSASPGAITNQPQHF.

The chain uses TRBV25-1 and TRBJ1-1; the TCRdb call, TRBD1, lacks DNA for checking. CDR3 size: 14 residues. Germline-derived CDR1 and CDR2 are MGHDK and SYGVNS. This chain's CDR3 is CASSYRGGGTEAFF.

V usage is TRBV18 and J usage is TRBJ2-4; the TCRdb D gene call, TRBD2, has no DNA to confirm it. This CDR3 spans 15 amino acids. Germline CDR1 and CDR2: KGHSH and LQKENI. The CDR3 protein is CASSPSEGNGNIQYF.

V and J are TRBV20-1 and TRBJ2-5; the D call from TCRdb, TRBD1, cannot be confirmed without DNA. From germline, CDR1 is DFQATT and CDR2 SNEGSKA (reference sequence). The CDR3 covers 14 residues. CDR3 amino acids: CSARDGRVGETQYF.

The chain links TRBV21-1 to TRBJ2-1; the TRBD2 assignment by TCRdb is unverifiable without DNA. TRBV21-1 is assigned pseudogene status. This CDR3 has 16 residues. The CDR3 loop is CASSKPAGELLDEQFF.

The chain links TRBV20-1 to TRBJ1-4; the D gene TCRdb calls, TRBD1, cannot be checked with no DNA. CDR1 DFQATT and CDR2 SNEGSKA come from the germline V gene (reference sequence). The CDR3 runs to 14 residues. The CDR3 region is CSACDRGANEKLFF.

The chain is built from TRBV3-1 and TRBJ2-2; TCRdb returns TRBD1, unconfirmable since there is no DNA. Germline CDR1 and CDR2: LGHDT and YNNKEL (reference sequence). The CDR3 has 17 amino acids. CDR3 residues: CASRRLRGTGVTGELFF.

The chain combines TRBV4-2 with TRBJ1-3; the D call from TCRdb, TRBD1, cannot be confirmed without DNA. Per germline, CDR1 LGHNA and CDR2 YNFKEQ. This CDR3 has 17 residues. The CDR3 loop reads CASSQDGQGARGNTIYF.

The chain has TRBV20-1 and TRBJ2-7; checking the TCRdb D call of TRBD1 is not possible without DNA. This CDR3 contains 15 residues. Per the germline V gene, CDR1 is DFQATT and CDR2 is SNEGSKA (reference sequence). This CDR3 is CSARDLAGGIYEQYF.

The gene calls are TRBV7-3 and TRBJ1-1. This CDR3 contains 14 residues. The germline V gene encodes CDR1 SGHTA and CDR2 FQGTGA. CDR3 sequence reads: CASSLNPQYTEAVF.

The chain combines TRBV7-3 with TRBJ2-1. Germline V gives CDR1 SGHTA, CDR2 FQGTGA. This CDR3 region has 14 residues. Here the CDR3 reads CASRLLRTGNEQFF.

The rearrangement links TRBV20-1 to TRBJ1-1; the D call of TRBD1 rests on TCRdb alone, since no DNA is present to check it. Germline CDR1 and CDR2: DFQATT and SNEGSKA (reference sequence). This CDR3 has 12 residues. CDR3: CSPGRGGTEAFF.

The genes are TRBV5-5 and TRBJ2-5; with no DNA, the TCRdb D assignment of TRBD2 cannot be verified. Germline assignment: CDR1 SGHKS and CDR2 YYEKEE (reference sequence). This CDR3 is built from 16 residues. The CDR3 is CASSLYYITSSETQYF.

The V call is TRBV6-2 or TRBV6-3, the J call TRBJ2-1. Germline CDR1 is MNHEY and CDR2 is SVGEGT. CDR3 length: 13 amino acids. The CDR3 here is CASSRTDYNEQFF.

The chain recombines TRBV2 with TRBJ2-1. This CDR3 spans 13 amino acids. Germline CDR1 is SNHLY and CDR2 is FYNNEI. The CDR3 loop is CASSEALVYEQFF.

This rearrangement joins TRBV7-3 to TRBJ2-1; the D call from TCRdb, TRBD1, cannot be confirmed without DNA. CDR3 size: 15 residues. Germline V gives CDR1 SGHTA, CDR2 FQGTGA. This CDR3 reads CASSQIVTGYNEQFF.

The CDR3 loop reads CSARSLAGAPYEQYF. The chain uses TRBV20-1 and TRBJ2-7. This CDR3 region has 15 residues. CDR1 and CDR2 from the germline V gene are DFQATT and SNEGSKA (reference sequence).

V and J are TRBV19 and TRBJ2-7; TCRdb calls TRBD1, which cannot be checked without DNA. The CDR3 is made up of 14 amino acids. From germline, CDR1 is LNHDA and CDR2 SQIVND (reference sequence). CDR3: CASSKGPAPYEQYF.

This chain uses TRBV6-5 with TRBJ2-2. The CDR3 has 15 residues. From germline, CDR1 is MNHEY and CDR2 SVGAGI. CDR3 protein: CASSYWQMNTGELFF.